Each of the 22 T cell receptor beta chains below was sequenced from the same sample in a study of cytomegalovirus exposure and HLA in healthy donors. Primers for the PCR totalled 60 Vbeta and 13 Jbeta. Assay: immunoSEQ multiplex PCR; the TCRdb copy retains only in-frame clones and omits some. This listing includes 60,000 to 75,000 clones. Material: PBMCs. These receptors all stem from a female donor in good health and CMV-seropositive.

The rearrangement uses TRBV5-1 and TRBJ2-1; 9 nucleotides match TRBD2. The ends lost 8 bases at V and 2 bases at J; junction bases unmatched: 5. Per germline, CDR1 SGHRS and CDR2 YFSETQ. CDR3 length: 14 residues. CDR3 loop: CASKSGGPYNEQFF. CDR3 nucleotides: TGCGCCAGTAAGAGCGGGGGGCCCTACAATGAGCAGTTCTTC.

The chain combines TRBV5-8 with TRBJ2-2; 9 bases line up with TRBD2. The CDR3 runs 17 residues. J was trimmed by 6 bases and V by 0 bases; bases with no gene match: 9. Germline V CDR1 and CDR2: SGHTS, YDEGEE. The CDR3: CASSLDRSGSRPGELFF. The CDR3 region has the DNA TGTGCCAGCAGCTTGGATCGTAGCGGGAGTCGTCCCGGGGAGCTGTTTTTT.

The V call is TRBV7-2, the J call TRBJ2-6; D is unresolved. CDR3 size: 12 residues. Deletions cut 5 bases from V and 4 bases from J, with 3 bases between. CDR1 and CDR2 from the germline V gene are SGHTA and FQGNSA. The chain's CDR3 is CASSQGANVLTF. As DNA, the CDR3 is TGTGCCAGCAGCCAGGGGGCCAACGTCCTGACTTTC.

This chain connects TRBV5-1 to TRBJ2-4, with TRBD2 matching over 9 bases. Germline V CDR1 and CDR2: SGHRS, YFSETQ. V lost 2 bases and J lost 3; bases outside the gene matches: 6. The CDR3 spans 16 residues. CDR3: CASSLGRGGLKNIQYF. CDR3 nucleotide sequence: TGCGCCAGCAGCTTAGGGCGGGGGGGTCTCAAAAACATTCAGTACTTC. The whole variable domain, remainder taken from reference TRBV5-1 and TRBJ2-4, is KAGVTQTPRYLIKTRGQQVTLSCSPISGHRSVSWYQQTPGQGLQFLFEYFSETQRNKGNFPGRFSGRQFSNSRSEMNVSTLELGDSALYLCASSLGRGGLKNIQYFGAGTRLSVL.

The genes are TRBV27 and TRBJ2-7; D is undetermined. There are 11 residues in the CDR3. From germline, CDR1 is MNHEY and CDR2 SMNVEV (reference sequence). Trimming left V 6 bases short and J 3 bases short, with 6 bases between. The CDR3 protein is CASRPSYEQYF. CDR3 bases: TGTGCCAGCAGACCCAGCTACGAGCAGTACTTC.

The J gene is TRBJ1-5, the V gene TRBV19, with D possibly matching TRBD1 (5 bases). V gave up 0 bases and J gave up 7 bases, with 13 bases separating them. This CDR3 has 15 residues. The germline CDR1 and CDR2 sequences are LNHDA and SQIVND (reference sequence). For the CDR3, the DNA is TGTGCCAGTAGTATAGAGGGGGGGATAAACCAGCCCCAGCATTTT. It yields the protein CASSIEGGINQPQHF.

V and J are TRBV5-6 and TRBJ2-3, with TRBD2 matching 12 bases. The CDR3 has 18 residues. V was pared by 0 bases and J by 3 bases, with 8 bases of the junction left unmatched. Germline lookup yields CDR1 SGHDT and CDR2 YYEEEE. The CDR3 bases are TGTGCCAGCAGCTTGGTTCTAGCGGGGGGGCAGAGGACAGATACGCAGTATTTT. It translates to CASSLVLAGGQRTDTQYF.

Notes on this clone: One end of the junction fails to match germline, which may point to a read error. This chain links TRBV4-1 with TRBJ2-1; the match to TRBD2 covers 13 bases. Germline-derived CDR1 and CDR2 are MGHRA and YSYEKL. The CDR3 loop spans 14 amino acids. CDR3 nucleotides: TGCGCCAGCAGTACAAAACTAGCGGGAGGGTCGTTGATCTTC. As protein: CASSTKLAGGSLIF.

The chain has TRBV5-1 and TRBJ1-1; D is ambiguous. Trimming cost V 0 bases and J 6 bases, with 12 bases left between them. In germline, CDR1 is SGHRS, CDR2 YFSETQ. The CDR3 covers 14 residues. The CDR3, as DNA: TGCGCCAGCAGCTTGGTGGAGGGTAGCTCTGAAGCTTTCTTT. This translates into CASSLVEGSSEAFF.

This chain uses TRBV5-1 with TRBJ1-2; 8 bases map to TRBD1. V gave up 3 bases and J gave up 4 bases; unmatched junction bases: 5. The germline gives CDR1 SGHRS, CDR2 YFSETQ. The CDR3 sequence is 14 residues long. CDR3 loop: CASSWDRPAYGYTF. Here the CDR3 DNA reads TGCGCCAGCAGCTGGGACAGGCCAGCCTATGGCTACACCTTC. Full variable domain (rest looked up from reference TRBV5-1 and TRBJ1-2): KAGVTQTPRYLIKTRGQQVTLSCSPISGHRSVSWYQQTPGQGLQFLFEYFSETQRNKGNFPGRFSGRQFSNSRSEMNVSTLELGDSALYLCASSWDRPAYGYTFGSGTRLTVV.

The J gene is TRBJ1-1, the V gene TRBV19, with D tentatively TRBD1 (6 bases). Germline CDR1 reads LNHDA; CDR2 reads SQIVND (reference sequence). V was cut by 5 bases and J by 4 bases, with 14 bases left in between. This CDR3 is 14 amino acids long. The CDR3 bases are TGTGCCAGTAGTGCACAGGGTGTAGTCACTGAAGCTTTCTTT. Amino acid sequence: CASSAQGVVTEAFF.

CDR3 sequence: CASSLGGQGDGYTF. CDR3 DNA: TGCGCCAGCAGCTTGGGGGGACAGGGGGATGGCTACACCTTC. J is TRBJ1-2 and V is TRBV5-1, with 11 bases lining up with TRBD1. Germline V CDR1 and CDR2: SGHRS, YFSETQ. CDR3 length: 14 residues. Trimming removed 0 bases from V and 6 bases from J; junction bases left unmatched: 1.

The chain carries TRBV7-2 and TRBJ2-5; perhaps TRBD1 as D (5 bases). V lost 3 bases and J lost 1, with 12 bases in between. There are 15 residues in the CDR3. Germline V lookup: CDR1 SGHTA, CDR2 FQGNSA. The CDR3 loop reads CASSFHSTVQETQYF. The CDR3 coding sequence is TGTGCCAGCAGCTTTCACTCGACAGTCCAAGAGACCCAGTACTTC.

This chain links TRBV6-5 with TRBJ2-1; 8 bases agree with TRBD2. CDR1 and CDR2 from the germline V gene are MNHEY and SVGAGI. The CDR3 loop spans 15 amino acids. V shed 4 bases, J shed 3 bases, and the junction held 5 bases outside the gene matches. Here the CDR3 reads CASSWSGGGYNEQFF. The CDR3 DNA is TGTGCCAGCAGTTGGTCGGGGGGGGGCTACAATGAGCAGTTCTTC.

The chain joins TRBV19 to TRBJ2-1; 10 nucleotides line up with TRBD1. The length of the CDR3 is 14 residues. In germline, CDR1 is LNHDA, CDR2 SQIVND (reference sequence). The V gene end was trimmed by 8 bases and the J gene end by 7 bases; junction bases not matched to a gene: 8. The CDR3 spells CASGQGQGRNEQFF. CDR3 DNA: TGTGCCAGTGGACAGGGACAGGGGAGGAATGAGCAGTTCTTC.

V and J are TRBV14 and TRBJ1-2, with D hard to call. CDR3 length: 13 amino acids. Per germline, CDR1 SGHDN and CDR2 FVKESK. The V end lost 1 base, the J end lost 2 bases, and 5 bases lay between the germline ends. CDR3 loop: CASSQASNYGYTF. CDR3 nucleotides: TGTGCCAGCAGCCAAGCGTCGAACTATGGCTACACCTTC.

The genes are TRBV6-5 and TRBJ1-4; D unclear. Germline loops: CDR1 MNHEY, CDR2 SVGAGI. There are 14 residues in the CDR3. The ends were cut back, 0 bases at V and 5 bases at J, with 7 bases in the middle. CDR3 in amino acids: CASSYSAENEKLFF. The CDR3 DNA is TGTGCCAGCAGTTACTCGGCAGAAAATGAAAAACTGTTTTTT.

Judged by frequency, this clone is medium-sized. Written as DNA, the CDR3 is TGTGCCAGTAGTGTTAGGGGACTAGCGGGGAGTGATGAGCAGTTCTTC. The encoded protein is CASSVRGLAGSDEQFF. The J gene is TRBJ2-1, the V gene TRBV19, with 13 bases fitting TRBD2. Germline loops: CDR1 LNHDA, CDR2 SQIVND (reference sequence). V gave up 5 bases and J gave up 8 bases; unmatched junction bases: 9. This CDR3 is built from 16 residues.

V usage is TRBV27 and J usage is TRBJ1-2, with 8 bases aligning to TRBD1. In germline, CDR1 is MNHEY, CDR2 SMNVEV (reference sequence). This CDR3 has 14 residues. With 6 bases clipped from V and 4 bases from J, the junction kept 7 bases outside the gene matches. This CDR3 is CASSRRGQGYGYTF. CDR3 nucleotide sequence: TGTGCCAGCAGCCGGCGAGGACAGGGCTATGGCTACACCTTC.

This rearrangement joins TRBV5-1 to TRBJ1-5; possibly TRBD1 for D (6 bases). Deletions cut 4 bases from V and 3 bases from J, with 17 bases between. The CDR3 is 16 amino acids. Germline CDR1 and CDR2: SGHRS and YFSETQ. The CDR3 bases are TGCGCCAGCAGCGGAAGAAACCGGGACAACAATCAGCCCCAGCATTTT. The encoded protein is CASSGRNRDNNQPQHF.

The chain uses TRBV4-1 and TRBJ1-6; D is perhaps TRBD1 (6 bases). The CDR3 covers 15 residues. Looked up from germline, CDR1 is MGHRA and CDR2 is YSYEKL. Deletions cut 1 base from V and 4 bases from J, with 8 bases between. This CDR3 reads CASSQATGYNSPLHF. The CDR3 region has the DNA TGCGCCAGCAGCCAAGCAACAGGGTATAATTCACCCCTCCACTTT.

V usage is TRBV7-9 and J usage is TRBJ2-3; unclear D gene. Germline CDR1 is SEHNR and CDR2 is FQNEAQ (reference sequence). The CDR3 contains 13 residues. Trimming left V 6 bases short and J 3 bases short, with 10 bases between. In DNA form, the CDR3 reads TGTGCCAGCAGGTTAAGTCGGACAGATACGCAGTATTTT. This gives the protein CASRLSRTDTQYF.